This T cell receptor (beta chain) was retrieved from a study of CD8 T cells in ankylosing spondylitis. The study, taken as a whole, reports: Earlier literature documents some of the motif variants in reactive arthritis synovial fluid and blood. Apparently characteristic of ankylosing spondylitis blood was a TCR beta motif (fewer than ten highly homologous variants). The disease-linked clones had a CD8+ phenotype and low blood frequencies. Disease-linked clones reportedly showed significant enrichment in matched ankylosing spondylitis synovial fluid.

Germline values: CDR1 LNHNV, CDR2 YYDKDF (reference sequence). The CDR3 runs 14 residues. About this clonotype itself: Antigen specificity is unknown. The junction departs from the called germline gene at one end, perhaps through a read error.

TCRdb re-called the 5' RACE reads through MiXCR, storing one row per CDR3 protein. In the table there are roughly 180,000 distinct CDR3 sequences, just over 9.5% of which are singletons. This sequence joins TRBV15 and TRBJ2-1, with TRBD2 identical over 11 bases. This TCR derives from a female donor with ankylosing spondylitis or in good health (not recorded which). Sequenced input: blood, either unsorted or a sorted T cell fraction (not recorded which). DNA of the CDR3: TGTGCCACCGGCAGGACTAGCGGGTGGAATGAGCAGTTCTTC. Translated: CATGRTSGWNEQFF.